This entry concerns a single T cell receptor beta chain. No antigen is known for it. Via MiXCR, TCRdb re-called the 5' RACE reads, giving one row per CDR3 protein. The table has approximately 630,000 distinct CDR3 sequences, roughly 7.1% seen once. The sample belongs to a study of identical twins. Deletions cut 1 base from V and 6 bases from J, with 16 bases between. Germline V lookup: CDR1 SGHDT, CDR2 YYEEEE. This CDR3 is built from 15 residues. General observations from the study: Modeled out-of-frame TCR alpha sharing in monozygotic twins fell below observed levels.

The same sample was also studied in work on yellow fever vaccine responses in identical twins.

The V call is TRBV5-6, the J call TRBJ2-5; D possibly corresponds to TRBD1 (5 bases). Sample: PBMCs. This TCR was recovered from a woman under 30 in good health. Here the CDR3 DNA reads TGTGCCAGCAGCTTGAGGGCAGGGTCTTGGCAGACCCAGTACTTC. The encoded protein is CASSLRAGSWQTQYF.